The rows below give T cell receptor beta chains drawn from one sample of a study of metastatic and nonmetastatic thyroid tumors. With MiXCR, TCRdb reprocessed the PCR reads. The sample includes about 52,000 clones, approximately 17% of them seen just once. The source material was blood. These receptor sequences come from a female donor with papillary thyroid cancer or a benign thyroid nodule (not recorded which). Some clones in this sample may be carry-over from other donors' samples. Both conserved end residues are part of each CDR3. A D gene is named only where the DNA matches it firmly. Clone size is shown for a subset of rows, as once, few, many or a class of expanded clone.

TRBD1,TRBJ1-1,16,many,TRBV11-2,CASSPGTGVLDTEAFF,TGTGCCAGCAGCCCCGGGACAGGGGTTTTAGACACTGAAGCTTTCTTT
TRBD1,TRBJ2-7,16,-,TRBV4-1,CASSQVFGTGWYEQYF,TGCGCCAGCAGCCAAGTGTTCGGGACAGGGTGGTACGAGCAGTACTTC
TRBD1,TRBJ2-7,14,many,TRBV5-1,CASSISGTDYEQYF,TGCGCCAGCAGCATTTCCGGGACAGACTACGAGCAGTACTTC
-,TRBJ2-3,13,many,TRBV2,CASNIVSTDTQYF,TGTGCCAGCAATATCGTTAGCACAGATACGCAGTATTTT
-,TRBJ2-7,15,-,TRBV5-1,CASSLCGQGPYEQYF,TGCGCCAGCAGCTTGTGTGGGCAGGGGCCCTACGAGCAGTACTTC
TRBD2,TRBJ2-7,14,many,TRBV18,CASSPSREGLEQYF,TGTGCCAGCTCACCATCCCGGGAGGGCCTCGAGCAGTACTTC
TRBD1,TRBJ1-4,14,many,TRBV7-7,CASSRGGTGEKLFF,TGTGCTAGCAGCCGAGGGGGGACAGGGGAAAAACTGTTTTTT
-,TRBJ2-1,13,many,TRBV25-1,CASTGTIADEQFF,TGTGCCAGCACCGGGACGATAGCCGATGAGCAGTTCTTC
-,TRBJ2-2,14,-,TRBV7-3,CASILGSKSGELFF,TGTGCCAGCATCTTAGGGTCAAAGTCCGGGGAGCTGTTTTTT
TRBD1,TRBJ1-2,14,many,TRBV7-9,CASSSGGGVYGYTF,TGTGCCAGCAGCTCAGGGGGCGGCGTCTATGGCTACACCTTC
TRBD2,TRBJ2-7,15,-,TRBV9,CASGRGGSGRYEQYF,TGTGCCAGCGGACGGGGGGGTAGCGGGAGGTACGAGCAGTACTTC
TRBD1,TRBJ2-1,15,many,TRBV20-1,CSARSDRGSHNEQFF,TGCAGTGCGAGGTCCGACAGGGGTTCACACAATGAGCAGTTCTTC
-,TRBJ1-1,15,many,TRBV11-2,CASSSSRPINTEAFF,TGTGCCAGCAGCTCCTCACGACCCATTAACACTGAAGCTTTCTTT
-,TRBJ1-6,14,medium-sized,TRBV12-3/TRBV12-4,CASSLRGADSPLHF,TGTGCCAGCAGTTTAAGGGGCGCGGATTCACCCCTCCACTTT
TRBD1,TRBJ1-4,11,many,TRBV20-1,CSATSQGKLFF,TGCAGTGCCACATCACAGGGGAAACTGTTTTTT
-,TRBJ2-1,15,-,TRBV20-1,CSANRVGLRVYEQFF,TGCAGTGCTAATAGGGTGGGTTTAAGGGTCTATGAGCAGTTCTTC
TRBD2,TRBJ2-1,15,many,TRBV4-1,CASSQRGLARNEQFF,TGCGCCAGCAGCCAACGGGGACTAGCGCGGAATGAGCAGTTCTTC
-,TRBJ2-2,14,many,TRBV2,CASSGRPNTGELFF,TGTGCCAGCAGTGGCAGGCCAAACACCGGGGAGCTGTTTTTT
TRBD2,TRBJ2-7,13,many,TRBV10-2,CASSDLAAYEQYF,TGCGCCAGCAGTGACCTAGCGGCGTACGAGCAGTACTTC
-,TRBJ2-6,17,-,TRBV19,CAGSMSQGSSGANVLTF,TGTGCCGGTAGTATGTCACAGGGAAGCTCTGGGGCCAACGTCCTGACTTTC
-,TRBJ2-7,16,-,TRBV5-1,CASSFGGWGSSYEQYF,TGCGCCAGCAGCTTTGGTGGGTGGGGGAGCTCCTACGAGCAGTACTTC
-,TRBJ2-7,17,many,TRBV27,CASSEKSGGGASYEQYF,TGTGCCAGCAGTGAAAAGAGCGGAGGGGGGGCCTCCTACGAGCAGTACTTC
-,TRBJ2-7,14,few,TRBV6-1,CASSRGTPVGERYF,TGTGCCAGCAGCCGCGGGACTCCAGTGGGTGAGCGGTACTTC
TRBD2,TRBJ2-2,15,many,TRBV28,CASREGTGGSGELFF,TGTGCCAGCAGAGAGGGGACGGGAGGGTCCGGGGAGCTGTTTTTT
TRBD1,TRBJ1-5,15,many,TRBV7-9,CASSHGTGEAQPQHF,TGTGCCAGCAGCCACGGGACAGGGGAGGCTCAGCCCCAGCATTTT
-,TRBJ2-7,15,-,TRBV20-1,CSARTFRVYSYEQYF,TGCAGTGCTAGAACGTTCAGGGTATATTCCTACGAGCAGTACTTC
TRBD2,TRBJ2-3,13,many,TRBV20-1,CSASRGGTDTQYF,TGCAGTGCGTCACGGGGGGGCACAGATACGCAGTATTTT
TRBD1,TRBJ2-2,15,many,TRBV25-1,CASSVGTGDTGELFF,TGTGCCAGCAGCGTGGGGACAGGGGATACCGGGGAGCTGTTTTTT
TRBD2,TRBJ2-1,18,many,TRBV24-1,CATSDFCLAGICDYEQFF,TGTGCCACCAGTGATTTTTGCCTAGCGGGAATCTGCGATTATGAGCAGTTCTTC
TRBD1,TRBJ2-7,12,many,TRBV19,CASRDTGGEQYF,TGTGCCAGTAGAGACACAGGGGGCGAGCAGTACTTC
-,TRBJ1-3,14,few,TRBV20-1,CSGRQEAAGNTVYF,TGCAGTGGACGTCAGGAGGCGGCTGGAAACACCGTATATTTT
-,TRBJ2-7,14,few,TRBV6-1,CDSKQAYLSYEQYF,TGTGACAGCAAGCAGGCTTACCTTTCCTACGAGCAGTACTTC
-,TRBJ2-7,15,-,TRBV7-9,CASSLDVGRTYEQYF,TGTGCCAGCAGCTTAGACGTCGGGAGAACCTACGAGCAGTACTTC
-,TRBJ1-6,13,many,TRBV18,CASSGGDNSPLHF,TGTGCCAGCTCTGGGGGTGATAATTCACCCCTCCACTTT
-,TRBJ1-3,16,medium-sized,TRBV6-5,CASSYSGRSSGNTIYF,TGTGCCAGCAGTTACTCGGGCCGCAGCTCTGGAAACACCATATATTTT
TRBD1,TRBJ1-6,17,few,TRBV6-5,CASSPRMLTGTNSPLHF,TGTGCCAGCAGCCCCAGGATGTTGACAGGGACTAATTCACCCCTCCACTTT
-,TRBJ1-1,15,many,TRBV20-1,CSARVGHKLNTEAFF,TGCAGTGCTAGAGTCGGGCATAAACTTAACACTGAAGCTTTCTTT
-,TRBJ2-5,13,many,TRBV28,CASWSGLEETQYF,TGTGCCAGTTGGTCTGGACTCGAAGAGACCCAGTACTTC
-,TRBJ2-7,14,-,TRBV9,CASSPAGVGYEQYF,TGTGCCAGCAGCCCCGCCGGGGTGGGCTACGAGCAGTACTTC
-,TRBJ2-3,15,many,TRBV2,CANLEWDLSTDTQYF,TGTGCCAACCTTGAGTGGGACCTCAGCACAGATACGCAGTATTTT
TRBD1,TRBJ1-4,21,many,TRBV6-2/TRBV6-3,CASSYSRGQTSFLVRREKLFF,TGTGCCAGCAGTTACTCCAGGGGACAGACCTCTTTCTTGGTCCGGCGTGAAAAACTGTTTTTT
TRBD2,TRBJ2-1,15,many,TRBV18,CASSPPAGGYNEQFF,TGTGCCAGCTCACCACCAGCGGGAGGGTACAATGAGCAGTTCTTC
-,TRBJ2-7,15,-,TRBV4-2,CASSRELTGAYEQYF,TGTGCCAGCAGCCGAGAGTTAACGGGAGCCTACGAGCAGTACTTC
-,TRBJ2-3,17,many,TRBV7-2,CASSLGRPSGSPDTQYF,TGTGCCAGCAGCTTGGGCCGTCCTAGTGGGAGCCCAGATACGCAGTATTTT
-,TRBJ1-1,13,many,TRBV20-1,CSATTAMNTEAFF,TGCAGTGCTACGACAGCGATGAACACTGAAGCTTTCTTT
-,TRBJ2-7,15,many,TRBV6-2/TRBV6-3,CASSYPDSHSYEQYF,TGTGCCAGCAGTTACCCTGACAGCCACTCCTACGAGCAGTACTTC
-,TRBJ1-1,15,many,TRBV30,CAWSVKGRGSTEAFF,TGTGCCTGGAGTGTAAAGGGGAGGGGGAGCACTGAAGCTTTCTTT
-,TRBJ2-7,13,medium-sized,TRBV6-1,CASCLRTPSEQYF,TGTGCCAGCTGCCTTAGGACACCGTCCGAGCAGTACTTC
TRBD2,TRBJ2-1,13,many,TRBV20-1,CSAWTGTTNEQFF,TGCAGTGCTTGGACCGGGACTACCAATGAGCAGTTCTTC
-,TRBJ1-2,15,-,TRBV18,CASSRANRIDYGYTF,TGTGCCAGCTCACGCGCCAACAGGATCGACTATGGCTACACCTTC
TRBD1,TRBJ2-1,13,many,TRBV20-1,CSAGDRDGNEQFF,TGCAGCGCGGGGGACAGGGACGGCAATGAGCAGTTCTTC
-,TRBJ2-7,14,many,TRBV9,CASSVEEDRYEQYF,TGTGCCAGCAGCGTAGAAGAGGACAGATACGAGCAGTACTTC
-,TRBJ1-1,15,many,TRBV4-2,CASSQEDRQNTEAFF,TGTGCCAGCAGCCAAGAGGACAGACAGAACACTGAAGCTTTCTTT
TRBD2,TRBJ2-5,19,once,TRBV3-1,CASSLQPALAAEVVETQYF,TGTGCCAGCAGCCTCCAGCCCGCCCTAGCGGCAGAGGTGGTAGAGACCCAGTACTTC
TRBD2,TRBJ2-3,18,many,TRBV5-6,CASSFWGLAGAVADTQYF,TGTGCCAGCAGCTTCTGGGGACTAGCGGGAGCAGTTGCAGATACGCAGTATTTT
TRBD2,TRBJ2-1,15,-,TRBV20-1,CSANGGLAGKDEQFF,TGCAGTGCTAACGGAGGACTAGCGGGAAAGGATGAGCAGTTCTTC
-,TRBJ1-1,12,-,TRBV20-1,CSADRGDTEAFF,TGCAGTGCAGATAGGGGTGACACTGAAGCTTTCTTT
-,TRBJ1-1,14,many,TRBV12-3/TRBV12-4,CASSLVHGDTEAFF,TGTGCCAGCAGTTTAGTACACGGTGACACTGAAGCTTTCTTT
TRBD2,TRBJ2-3,14,many,TRBV30,CAWSSAGVGYTQYF,TGTGCCTGGAGTTCAGCGGGAGTAGGGTATACGCAGTATTTT
-,TRBJ2-5,14,many,TRBV29-1,CSVSGTFPARTQYF,TGCAGCGTATCTGGGACTTTCCCAGCACGAACCCAGTACTTC